One sample yielded the 18 T cell receptor beta chains listed below, sequenced in a study of cytomegalovirus exposure and HLA in healthy donors. Primers included in the PCR were 60 Vbeta and 13 Jbeta primers. The assay was immunoSEQ multiplex PCR, and TCRdb's table has in-frame clones only and misses some. Among tens of thousands of clones listed, approximately 70% were seen once. What was sequenced was PBMCs. All receptors come from a woman between 50 and 59 years old in good health and CMV-seropositive.

The genes are TRBV20-1 and TRBJ2-5; no definite D call. Germline V gene data show CDR1 as DFQATT and CDR2 as SNEGSKA (reference sequence). The CDR3 has 11 residues. Trimming removed 3 bases from V and 5 bases from J, with 7 bases in between. This CDR3 reads CSARFRETQYF. The CDR3 DNA reads TGCAGTGCTAGGTTTCGGGAGACCCAGTACTTC.

The genes are TRBV19 and TRBJ2-7; 9 bases line up with TRBD1. J was trimmed by 3 bases and V by 9 bases; bases with no gene match: 3. The germline gives CDR1 LNHDA, CDR2 SQIVND (reference sequence). The CDR3 has 12 amino acids. The chain's CDR3 is CASQDRGYEQYF. CDR3 coding DNA: TGTGCCAGCCAGGACAGGGGCTACGAGCAGTACTTC.

CDR3 amino acids: CASSQADSLNTEAFF. The CDR3 DNA reads TGCGCCAGCAGCCAAGCTGACAGCCTGAACACTGAAGCTTTCTTT. This rearrangement joins TRBV4-1 to TRBJ1-1, with D perhaps TRBD1 (5 bases). Germline V gene lookup returns CDR1 MGHRA and CDR2 YSYEKL. The CDR3 is 15 residues long. V was clipped by 1 base and J by 0 bases, with 9 bases between them.

On this clone itself: Within the sample, other DNA sequences also encode this same CDR3. The chain links TRBV7-9 to TRBJ1-1; the D is unclear. V was pared by 2 bases and J by 4 bases, with 2 bases between. Germline CDR1 and CDR2: SEHNR and FQNEAQ (reference sequence). This CDR3 has 11 residues. The CDR3 DNA reads TGTGCCAGCAGCTTACGCACTGAAGCTTTCTTT. Encoded protein: CASSLRTEAFF.

This chain joins TRBV28 and TRBJ1-5, with 8 nucleotides matching TRBD1. Germline CDR1 is MDHEN and CDR2 is SYDVKM. The V segment lost 7 bases and the J segment 5 bases; nucleotides outside the gene matches: 10. The CDR3 is made up of 15 amino acids. The CDR3 loop is CASTPLRGPDQPQHF. Written as DNA, the CDR3 is TGTGCCAGCACCCCCCTCAGGGGGCCGGATCAGCCCCAGCATTTT.

The gene calls are TRBV9 and TRBJ1-1; D not resolved. This CDR3 spans 14 amino acids. Between the trimmed V and J ends, which lost 1 base and 0 bases, there was a span of 7 bases. Germline V gene sequence: CDR1 SGDLS, CDR2 YYNGEE. The CDR3 here is CASSVYPVNTEAFF. For the CDR3, the DNA is TGTGCCAGCAGCGTATATCCAGTGAACACTGAAGCTTTCTTT.

The chain combines TRBV21-1 with TRBJ2-6; the DNA was not compared with TRBD1, the D call given in the table. TRBV21-1 is a recognized pseudogene. There are 17 residues in the CDR3. CDR3 bases: TGTGCCAGTTCGGACACGGACCAATTTATCGCTGCCAACGTCCTGACTTTC. It yields the protein CASSDTDQFIAANVLTF.

The table lists this clone with a few counts. The V and J genes are TRBV18 and TRBJ2-7, with 10 bases matching TRBD1. Germline V lookup: CDR1 KGHSH, CDR2 LQKENI. Trimming cost V 3 bases and J 2 bases; bases outside gene matches: 4. CDR3 length: 15 residues. This CDR3 is CASSPDRGHPYEQYF. The CDR3 nucleotides are TGTGCCAGCTCACCCGACAGGGGGCACCCCTACGAGCAGTACTTC.

The chain recombines TRBV7-8 with TRBJ2-7; weak D call: TRBD2 (5 bases). Germline V gives CDR1 SGHVS, CDR2 FQNEAQ. Trimming stripped 2 bases from V and 6 bases from J, with 14 bases between. The CDR3 is 14 residues long. The CDR3 bases are TGTGCCAGCAGCTTATCTACCCACGGAGGCGAGCAGTACTTC. Translation: CASSLSTHGGEQYF.

V and J are TRBV28 and TRBJ2-7; 11 bases are shared with TRBD2. The germline V gene encodes CDR1 MDHEN and CDR2 SYDVKM. This CDR3 region has 15 residues. V gave up 4 bases and J gave up 7 bases; unmatched junction bases: 9. The CDR3 bases are TGTGCCAGCAGTTCCTTGACTAGCGGGGTCTGGGAGCAGTACTTC. This gives the protein CASSSLTSGVWEQYF.

This clone was recorded only once. J is TRBJ2-1 and V is TRBV28; a possible D gene is TRBD2 (5 bases). The V and J ends lost 4 bases and 4 bases respectively, with 8 bases between them. The CDR3 is 13 residues long. Looked up from germline, CDR1 is MDHEN and CDR2 is SYDVKM. The CDR3 reads CASSSEGYNEQFF. The CDR3 DNA reads TGTGCCAGCAGTTCTGAGGGATACAATGAGCAGTTCTTC.

This clone was recorded only once. The CDR3 sequence: CASSLAWQGPQETQYF. For the CDR3, the DNA is TGTGCCAGCAGCTTAGCGTGGCAGGGGCCCCAAGAGACCCAGTACTTC. The V call is TRBV7-9, the J call TRBJ2-5, with D tentatively TRBD1 (6 bases). The CDR3 has 16 residues. The germline V gene encodes CDR1 SEHNR and CDR2 FQNEAQ (reference sequence). V lost 0 bases and J lost 1, with 12 bases in between.

This rearrangement joins TRBV7-8 to TRBJ2-1; 8 bases agree with TRBD2. V dropped 6 bases and J dropped 1; count of bases not matched to a gene: 8. CDR1 is SGHVS, CDR2 FQNEAQ, per germline. This CDR3 region has 16 residues. The CDR3 nucleotides are TGTGCCAGCAGGCCGGGGGGACTAGGGTCCTACAATGAGCAGTTCTTC. It encodes CASRPGGLGSYNEQFF.

The J gene is TRBJ2-3, the V gene TRBV27; TRBD2 might be the D (5 bases). The V gene lost 4 bases and the J gene lost 11 bases, with 13 bases spanning the gap. Germline loops: CDR1 MNHEY, CDR2 SMNVEV (reference sequence). The CDR3 is made up of 12 amino acids. The CDR3, as DNA: TGTGCCAGCAGTTCAACTAGGGTGAGGCAGTATTTT. Translation: CASSSTRVRQYF.

The chain carries TRBV5-1 and TRBJ2-5, with 10 bases lining up with TRBD2. The CDR3 length is 15 residues. J lost 5 bases, V lost 4 bases, and 8 bases had no gene match. Germline loops: CDR1 SGHRS, CDR2 YFSETQ. CDR3 loop: CASSTVAGGQETQYF. Here the CDR3 DNA reads TGCGCCAGCAGCACAGTAGCGGGAGGACAGGAGACCCAGTACTTC.

The chain is built from TRBV7-2 and TRBJ2-1; TRBD1 matches at 8 bases. Trimming removed 5 bases from V and 4 bases from J; junction bases left unmatched: 1. The CDR3 sequence is 13 residues long. The germline gives CDR1 SGHTA, CDR2 FQGNSA. This CDR3 is CASSGQGYNEQFF. The CDR3 DNA is TGTGCCAGCAGCGGACAGGGATACAATGAGCAGTTCTTC. The entire variable domain, with the rest obtained from reference TRBV7-2 and TRBJ2-1, is as follows: GAGVSQSPSNKVTEKGKDVELRCDPISGHTALYWYRQSLGQGLEFLIYFQGNSAPDKSGLPSDRFSAERTGGSVSTLTIQRTQQEDSAVYLCASSGQGYNEQFFGPGTRLTVL.

The CDR3 nucleotides read TGTGCCACCAGCAGAGAAGCGGGGGGGCCCGGGGAGCTGTTTTTT. Translating it yields CATSREAGGPGELFF. The genes are TRBV15 and TRBJ2-2, with TRBD2 matching 10 bases. The germline V gene has CDR1 LNHNV and CDR2 YYDKDF (reference sequence). J gave up 6 bases and V 0 bases, and 1 base lay outside the gene matches. The CDR3 is made up of 15 amino acids.

The chain couples TRBV5-4 to TRBJ2-7; 9 bases line up with TRBD2. Germline CDR1 is SGHNT and CDR2 is YYREEE (reference sequence). J was trimmed by 8 bases and V by 0 bases; bases with no gene match: 6. This CDR3 comprises 14 residues. DNA for the CDR3: TGTGCCAGCAGCTTGGATCTAGCGGGATACCAGCAGTACTTC. Protein sequence: CASSLDLAGYQQYF.